This TCR beta chain originates from a study of early T cells in non-severe SARS-CoV-2 infection. Study-level information: Unpaired chains resulted from sequencing bulk RNA of unsorted whole blood. Study conclusions and caveats: In VDJdb matching, anti-spike CD8 responses were favored while private and CD4 specificities went missing.

Note on this clonotype: The antigen is undetermined.

Tagging with unique molecular identifiers was applied to individual cDNA molecules. TCRdb redid the calling of the 5' RACE reads with MiXCR, one entry per CDR3 protein. The table has about 69,000 distinct CDR3 sequences, roughly 8.7% seen once. Sequencing was done on a sample of whole blood. The origin of this receptor is an adult who was a healthcare worker with PCR-confirmed SARS-CoV-2 infection or an uninfected control (not recorded which).

CDR3 nucleotide sequence: TGTGCCAGCTCACCACACGCCGGTCTAGCGGGAGGTGGTGAGCAGTTCTTC. It specifies CASSPHAGLAGGGEQFF. V gene TRBV18 combines with J gene TRBJ2-1; 11 bases are shared with TRBD2. This CDR3 has 17 residues. Germline CDR1 and CDR2: KGHSH and LQKENI. J lost 9 bases, V lost 1 base, and 11 bases had no gene match. The full variable domain, rest sourced from reference TRBV18 and TRBJ2-1, is NAGVMQNPRHLVRRRGQEARLRCSPMKGHSHVYWYRQLPEEGLKFMVYLQKENIIDESGMPKERFSAEFPKEGPSILRIQQVVRGDSAAYFCASSPHAGLAGGGEQFFGPGTRLTVL.